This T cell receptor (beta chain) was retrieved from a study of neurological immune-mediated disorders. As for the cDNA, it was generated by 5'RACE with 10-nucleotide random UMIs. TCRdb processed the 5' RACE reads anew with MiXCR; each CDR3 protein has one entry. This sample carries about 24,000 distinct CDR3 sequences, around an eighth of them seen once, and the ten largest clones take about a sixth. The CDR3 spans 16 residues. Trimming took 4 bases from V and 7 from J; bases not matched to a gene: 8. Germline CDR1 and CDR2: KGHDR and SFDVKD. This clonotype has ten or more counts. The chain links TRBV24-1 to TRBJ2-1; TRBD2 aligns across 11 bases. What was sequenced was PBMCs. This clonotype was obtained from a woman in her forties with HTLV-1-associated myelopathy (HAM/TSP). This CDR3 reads CATSDIAGGPKNEQFF. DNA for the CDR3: TGTGCCACCAGTGACATAGCGGGGGGGCCTAAGAATGAGCAGTTCTTC.